One and the same sample provided the 21 T cell receptor beta chains below, sequenced in a study of identical twins. TCRdb reanalysed the 5' RACE reads using MiXCR and keeps one entry per CDR3 protein. The sample lists approximately 190,000 distinct CDR3 sequences; 15% were seen once. This sample was shared with a second study, whose subject was T cells expressing NK-cell markers.

The specimen sequenced was CD8+ T cells sorted from blood. Source of these receptors: a young woman in good health.

The V call is TRBV5-6, the J call TRBJ2-1; 11 bases align to TRBD2. V trimming: 10 bases; J trimming: 2 bases; junction bases outside the gene matches: 2. The CDR3 has 13 residues. Germline V CDR1 and CDR2: SGHDT, YYEEEE. The CDR3 nucleotides are TGTGCCGGTAGCGGGGGGGCCTACAATGAGCAGTTCTTC. Translated, it gives CAGSGGAYNEQFF.

The chain is built from TRBV6-6 and TRBJ2-7, with unresolved D. V dropped 4 bases and J dropped 5 bases, with 9 bases sitting between them. In germline, CDR1 is MNHNY, CDR2 SVGAGI (reference sequence). There are 12 residues in the CDR3. As DNA, the CDR3 is TGTGCCAGCAGTTCTGGTTTTCACGAGCAGTACTTC. Protein product: CASSSGFHEQYF.

This clonotype was counted only a few times. V and J are TRBV7-9 and TRBJ1-4, with D uncertain. CDR1 SEHNR and CDR2 FQNEAQ come from the germline V gene (reference sequence). V was clipped by 3 bases and J by 6 bases, with 14 bases between them. The CDR3 is 15 residues long. CDR3 amino acids: CASSFRMARDEKLFF. In nucleotides, the CDR3 is TGTGCCAGCAGCTTCAGAATGGCAAGGGATGAAAAACTGTTTTTT.

Of note for this clonotype: The DNA is omitted, as the CDR3 cannot be located on it reliably, and the CDR3 follows TCRdb's listing. The gene calls are TRBV12-3 or TRBV12-4 and TRBJ2-1. The CDR3 numbers 12 amino acids, ends counted. The CDR3 is CASSSSNNEQFF.

CDR3 region: CASSAIAGGYNEQFF. CDR3 in DNA: TGTGCCAGCAGTGCCATAGCGGGAGGTTACAATGAGCAGTTCTTC. The rearrangement links TRBV6-1 to TRBJ2-1; TRBD2 matches 10 bases. Germline V gives CDR1 MNHNS, CDR2 SASEGT. The ends lost 4 bases at V and 4 bases at J; junction bases unmatched: 4. The CDR3 is 15 residues long.

CDR3 amino acids: CASSPEAGRDEQYF. CDR3 bases: TGTGCCAGCAGCCCGGAGGCAGGGCGCGACGAGCAGTACTTC. V and J are TRBV5-4 and TRBJ2-7; perhaps D is TRBD1 or TRBD2 (5 bases each). Trimming cost V 4 bases and J 5 bases, with 16 bases left between them. In germline, CDR1 is SGHNT, CDR2 YYREEE (reference sequence). CDR3 length: 14 residues.

The V and J genes are TRBV12-3 or TRBV12-4 and TRBJ2-7; 7 bases agree with TRBD1. This CDR3 is 12 amino acids long. Trimming cost V 6 bases and J 7 bases; bases outside gene matches: 6. The CDR3 is CASSYRTGEQYF. The DNA for the CDR3 is TGTGCCAGCAGCTATCGGACAGGAGAGCAGTACTTC.

The V call is TRBV29-1, the J call TRBJ2-2, with D uncertain. CDR1 and CDR2 (germline): SQVTM, ANQGSEA. The CDR3 has 11 residues. CDR3: CSMILRGELFF. DNA of the CDR3: TGCAGTATGATTCTTCGCGGGGAGCTGTTTTTT.

The chain carries TRBV6-1 and TRBJ2-1; D remains unclear. Germline CDR1 MNHNS, CDR2 SASEGT. This CDR3 region has 11 residues. The V gene lost 3 bases and the J gene lost 10 bases, with 7 bases spanning the gap. DNA for the CDR3: TGTGCCAGCAGTGAGGGAAGGGAGCAGTTCTTC. Protein sequence: CASSEGREQFF.

V gene TRBV6-1 combines with J gene TRBJ1-2; D is possibly TRBD1 (6 bases). V gave up 5 bases and J gave up 7 bases, with 20 bases separating them. The CDR3 loop spans 15 amino acids. Germline V gene sequence: CDR1 MNHNS, CDR2 SASEGT. The CDR3 region has the DNA TGTGCCAGCAGTACCTATGGGGGGGGCGGTTCTGGCTACACCTTC. Encoded protein: CASSTYGGGGSGYTF.

This clonotype was observed a few times. The rearrangement uses TRBV29-1 and TRBJ2-5; unclear D gene. CDR1 and CDR2 from the germline V gene are SQVTM and ANQGSEA. The CDR3 is 10 amino acids. Trimming shortened V by 3 bases and J by 5 bases, and 4 bases separated the two germline ends. As DNA, the CDR3 is TGCAGCGTTGAGTCGGAGACCCAGTACTTC. This translates into CSVESETQYF.

The genes are TRBV12-3 or TRBV12-4 and TRBJ1-2; 8 bases are shared with TRBD1. The CDR3 runs to 15 residues. Trimming took 6 bases from V and 6 from J; bases not matched to a gene: 12. The CDR3 bases are TGTGCCAGCAGCCTTACTACAGGGGGGGTGGATGGCTACACCTTC. Amino acids: CASSLTTGGVDGYTF.

This clonotype was counted only a few times. The V call is TRBV9, the J call TRBJ2-1, with D maybe TRBD1 (6 bases). Germline CDR1 reads SGDLS; CDR2 reads YYNGEE. The CDR3 loop spans 13 amino acids. Trimming left V 3 bases short and J 9 bases short, with 13 bases between. The CDR3 DNA sequence: TGTGCCAGCAGCGAGCGACAGGTTTCTGAGCAGTTCTTC. Encoded protein: CASSERQVSEQFF.

The chain uses TRBV9 and TRBJ1-1; D gene unclear. This CDR3 has 15 residues. Trimming took 0 bases from V and 3 from J, leaving 12 bases between them. The germline V gene has CDR1 SGDLS and CDR2 YYNGEE. This CDR3 is CASSVEGPPYTEAFF. Written as DNA, the CDR3 is TGTGCCAGCAGCGTAGAGGGTCCCCCCTACACTGAAGCTTTCTTT. Full variable domain (remainder filled in from reference TRBV9 and TRBJ1-1): DSGVTQTPKHLITATGQRVTLRCSPRSGDLSVYWYQQSLDQGLQFLIQYYNGEERAKGNILERFSAQQFPDLHSELNLSSLELGDSALYFCASSVEGPPYTEAFFGQGTRLTVV.

This clonotype has only a few counts. V gene TRBV28 combines with J gene TRBJ1-5; D gene unclear. Trimming pared 5 bases from V and 2 bases from J, leaving 16 bases between. This CDR3 region has 16 residues. Germline V lookup: CDR1 MDHEN, CDR2 SYDVKM. The CDR3 is CASSPPADGGNQPQHF. CDR3 DNA sequence: TGTGCCAGCAGTCCCCCGGCGGACGGAGGCAATCAGCCCCAGCATTTT.

This clonotype has more than one count but fewer than ten. The V call is TRBV27, the J call TRBJ2-7, with TRBD1 matching over 12 bases. Trimming removed 4 bases from V and 4 bases from J; junction bases left unmatched: 5. CDR1 and CDR2 from the germline V gene are MNHEY and SMNVEV (reference sequence). This CDR3 contains 15 residues. Here the CDR3 reads CASSWGTGGRYEQYF. The DNA for the CDR3 is TGTGCCAGCAGTTGGGGGACAGGGGGCAGGTACGAGCAGTACTTC.

This clonotype was counted only a few times. The V and J genes are TRBV6-1 and TRBJ2-3; 7 positions agree with TRBD1. The CDR3 runs to 14 residues. CDR1 is MNHNS and CDR2 is SASEGT in the germline V gene. With 9 bases clipped from V and 4 bases from J, the junction kept 10 bases outside the gene matches. The CDR3 sequence: CASSREGGADTQYF. The CDR3 DNA reads as TGTGCCAGTAGCCGAGAAGGGGGCGCAGATACGCAGTATTTT.

In this sample, this clonotype turned up many times. The gene calls are TRBV27 and TRBJ2-1; D is undetermined. Per the germline V gene, CDR1 is MNHEY and CDR2 is SMNVEV (reference sequence). The CDR3 spans 12 residues. V lost 8 bases and J 2 bases, leaving 7 bases between the germline ends. Here the CDR3 reads CASGEPYNEQFF. CDR3 nucleotides: TGTGCCAGCGGGGAACCCTACAATGAGCAGTTCTTC.

This clonotype has a handful of counts. V is TRBV30 and J is TRBJ2-1, with 14 nucleotides matching TRBD2. CDR3 length equals 16 residues. V gave up 4 bases and J gave up 8 bases; unmatched junction bases: 10. The V gene's germline CDR1 is GTSNPN and CDR2 SVGIG (reference sequence). CDR3 nucleotides: TGTGCCTGGATCGATATGACTAGCGGGAGGGCCCATGAGCAGTTCTTC. Protein: CAWIDMTSGRAHEQFF.

This clonotype appeared many times. The V and J genes are TRBV10-2 and TRBJ2-1, with D unresolved. The CDR3 extends over 13 amino acids. The germline CDR1 and CDR2 sequences are WSHSY and SAAADI. Trimming took off 8 bases at V and 0 bases at J, with 8 bases between the two ends. CDR3 coding DNA: TGCGCCAGCGGGTACGTCTCCTACAATGAGCAGTTCTTC. Translating gives CASGYVSYNEQFF.

This clonotype occurred many times. This sequence joins TRBV19 and TRBJ1-2; possibly TRBD1 for D (5 bases). V lost 1 base and J lost 8, with 11 bases in between. Per the germline V gene, CDR1 is LNHDA and CDR2 is SQIVND (reference sequence). This CDR3 comprises 13 residues. The CDR3 protein is CASSIADDSGYTF. CDR3 nucleotide sequence: TGTGCCAGTAGTATAGCCGACGACAGCGGCTACACCTTC. The full variable domain, rest sourced from reference TRBV19 and TRBJ1-2, is DGGITQSPKYLFRKEGQNVTLSCEQNLNHDAMYWYRQDPGQGLRLIYYSQIVNDFQKGDIAEGYSVSREKKESFPLTVTSAQKNPTAFYLCASSIADDSGYTFGSGTRLTVV.